This T cell receptor beta chain was retrieved from a study of response to subunit inactivated influenza vaccine. This clonotype was counted only a few times. In TCRdb, the RT-PCR reads were re-called with MiXCR into one record per CDR3 protein. In the table there are around 580,000 distinct CDR3 sequences, 11% to 15% of which are singletons. Sequencing was performed on PBMCs from blood, taken 11 to 12 days after vaccination. The TCR comes from a man in his fifties who received an inactivated influenza vaccine.

This CDR3 is CAIRRDRGRYEQYF. CDR3 DNA: TGTGCCATCAGGCGGGACAGGGGGCGGTACGAGCAGTACTTC. V and J are TRBV10-3 and TRBJ2-7, with 12 positions matching TRBD1. Per the germline V gene, CDR1 is ENHRY and CDR2 is SYGVKD. The CDR3 is 14 amino acids. With V trimmed by 6 bases and J by 4 bases, 4 bases remained unmatched.